These 10 T cell receptor beta chains originate from one sample sequenced in a study of OX40 agonist ivuxolimab in advanced cancers. Repertoires were generated with immunoSEQ multiplex PCR, while TCRdb's copy carries only in-frame clones and drops some. The sample lists approximately 70,000 clones, 88% seen once, with 1% in the top ten. The source material was CD4+ or CD8+ T cells sorted from blood, sampled in a trial of the OX40 agonist ivuxolimab. These receptor sequences come from an adult with an advanced solid tumor such as melanoma, head and neck, liver or kidney cancer.

The chain employs TRBV5-6 and TRBJ1-5; maybe TRBD1 (5 bases). This CDR3 spans 14 amino acids. Trimming removed 2 bases at V and 7 bases at J, with 13 bases between. Germline lookup yields CDR1 SGHDT and CDR2 YYEEEE. The CDR3 sequence is CASSLRAGIQPQHF. Here the CDR3 DNA reads TGTGCCAGCAGCTTACGTGCAGGGATCCAGCCCCAGCATTTT.

The chain carries TRBV27 and TRBJ2-1, with 8 bases that match TRBD2. CDR3 length: 15 residues. The V gene's germline CDR1 is MNHEY and CDR2 SMNVEV (reference sequence). Trimming at V came to 5 bases and at J to 4 bases, leaving 7 bases not matched to a gene. CDR3 nucleotide sequence: TGTGCCAGCAGTCGCCCCGGACTAGCATACAATGAGCAGTTCTTC. It translates to CASSRPGLAYNEQFF.

A word on this clone: Additional DNA sequences in this sample encode the identical CDR3. The chain couples TRBV5-1 to TRBJ2-1; D is unresolved. The CDR3 has 13 amino acids. Germline lookup yields CDR1 SGHRS and CDR2 YFSETQ. The V end was cut by 2 bases, the J end by 1 base, with 4 bases between. CDR3 residues: CASSLASYNEQFF. The DNA for the CDR3 is TGCGCCAGCAGCTTAGCATCCTACAATGAGCAGTTCTTC.

The V and J genes are TRBV28 and TRBJ1-1; D not certain. Germline CDR1 and CDR2: MDHEN and SYDVKM. This CDR3 region has 14 residues. V shed 7 bases and J shed 2 bases, with 14 bases lying between them. CDR3 in DNA: TGTGCCAGCACCTACTACGGAAGAAACACTGAAGCTTTCTTT. Its translation: CASTYYGRNTEAFF.

This chain joins TRBV30 and TRBJ2-5; no reliable D call. CDR1 and CDR2 from the germline V gene are GTSNPN and SVGIG (reference sequence). The CDR3 spans 13 residues. Between the trimmed V and J ends, which lost 4 bases and 7 bases, there was a span of 16 bases. CDR3 DNA sequence: TGTGCCTGGAAAGGTGCCAATCGTCGGACCCAGTACTTC. This gives the protein CAWKGANRRTQYF.

The J gene is TRBJ1-3, the V gene TRBV30; D gene unclear. Trimming left V 1 base short and J 0 bases short, with 7 bases between. The CDR3 covers 14 residues. The germline V gene encodes CDR1 GTSNPN and CDR2 SVGIG (reference sequence). The CDR3 nucleotides are TGTGCCTGGAGTGGGGCCGCCTCTGGAAACACCATATATTTT. Amino acid sequence: CAWSGAASGNTIYF.

J is TRBJ2-7 and V is TRBV6-5; D unclear. V lost 5 bases and J lost 4, with 6 bases in between. This CDR3 contains 11 residues. Germline assignment: CDR1 MNHEY and CDR2 SVGAGI. CDR3 protein: CASSHEYEQYF. For the CDR3, the DNA is TGTGCCAGCAGTCACGAGTACGAGCAGTACTTC.

The rearrangement joins TRBV5-1 to TRBJ2-2; D might be TRBD1 (6 bases). The CDR3 has 14 amino acids. The V end lost 3 bases, the J end lost 4 bases, and 10 bases lay between the germline ends. Germline V gene sequence: CDR1 SGHRS, CDR2 YFSETQ. The CDR3 bases are TGCGCCAGCAGCTACCAGGGGACCACCGGGGAGCTGTTTTTT. It codes for CASSYQGTTGELFF.

This chain links TRBV10-3 with TRBJ2-1, with D perhaps matching TRBD1 or TRBD2 (5 bases each). Trimming removed 5 bases from V and 7 bases from J, with 21 bases in between. This CDR3 has 16 amino acids. The germline V gene encodes CDR1 ENHRY and CDR2 SYGVKD. As DNA, the CDR3 is TGTGCCATCAGTACTCACCGGGACGGAGAGGGGAATGAGCAGTTCTTC. Encoded protein: CAISTHRDGEGNEQFF.

This clone was seen just once. The J gene is TRBJ2-2, the V gene TRBV11-2; D may be TRBD2 (5 bases). V was pared by 5 bases and J by 7 bases, with 17 bases between. The length of the CDR3 is 15 residues. Per the germline V gene, CDR1 is SGHAT and CDR2 is FQNNGV. The CDR3 DNA follows: TGTGCCAGCAGCACTAGGTCAGGTTATGTCGGGGAGCTGTTTTTT. It encodes CASSTRSGYVGELFF.